This T cell receptor (beta chain) is drawn from a study of blood T cell repertoires in COVID-19. At the level of the study: The study drew acute and convalescent COVID-19 samples from the United States, Italy and Spain.

Source study methods: Reference gene primer amplification yielded estimated nucleated cell counts. The method was immunoSEQ multiplex PCR; TCRdb's version includes in-frame clones alone and lacks a portion of them. The V and J calls and clone size come from that table; D and trimming were worked out from the DNA. The profile shows nearly 95,000 clones, almost 80% of them singletons. Germline CDR1 reads SGHTA; CDR2 reads FQGNSA. The CDR3 loop spans 13 amino acids. Trimming shortened V by 4 bases and J by 8 bases, and 9 bases separated the two germline ends. This clone was counted only a few times. Sequenced: peripheral blood. The receptor was isolated from a human donor in a cohort sampled during active COVID-19. This chain links TRBV7-2 with TRBJ1-6, with D uncertain. CDR3 loop: CASSSARDSPLHF. The CDR3 nucleotides read TGTGCCAGCAGCTCCGCCCGGGATTCACCCCTCCACTTT.